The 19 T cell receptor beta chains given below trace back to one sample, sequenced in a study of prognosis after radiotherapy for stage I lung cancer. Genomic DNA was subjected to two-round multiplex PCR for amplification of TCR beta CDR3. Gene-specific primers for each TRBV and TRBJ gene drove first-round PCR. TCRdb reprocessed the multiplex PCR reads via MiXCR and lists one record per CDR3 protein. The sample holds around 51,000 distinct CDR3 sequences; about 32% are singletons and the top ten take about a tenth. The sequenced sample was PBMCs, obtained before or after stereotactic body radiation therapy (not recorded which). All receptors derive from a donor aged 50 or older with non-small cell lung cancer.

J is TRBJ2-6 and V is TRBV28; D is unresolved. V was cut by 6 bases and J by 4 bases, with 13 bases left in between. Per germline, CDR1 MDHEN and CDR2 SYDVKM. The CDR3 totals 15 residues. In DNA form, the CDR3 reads TGTGCCAGCAGCCCCCTGGGTGCCGGGGCCAACGTCCTGACTTTC. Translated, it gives CASSPLGAGANVLTF. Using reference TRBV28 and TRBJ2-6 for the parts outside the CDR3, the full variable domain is DVKVTQSSRYLVKRTGEKVFLECVQDMDHENMFWYRQDPGLGLRLIYFSYDVKMKEKGDIPEGYSVSREKKERFSLILESASTNQTSMYLCASSPLGAGANVLTFGAGSRLTVL.

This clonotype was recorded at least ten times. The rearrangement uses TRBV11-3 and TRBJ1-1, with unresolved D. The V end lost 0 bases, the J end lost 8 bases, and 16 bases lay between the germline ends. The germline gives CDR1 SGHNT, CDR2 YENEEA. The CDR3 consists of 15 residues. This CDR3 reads CASSLDLSHGKEAFF. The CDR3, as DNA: TGTGCCAGCAGCTTAGATCTGAGCCACGGGAAAGAAGCTTTCTTT.

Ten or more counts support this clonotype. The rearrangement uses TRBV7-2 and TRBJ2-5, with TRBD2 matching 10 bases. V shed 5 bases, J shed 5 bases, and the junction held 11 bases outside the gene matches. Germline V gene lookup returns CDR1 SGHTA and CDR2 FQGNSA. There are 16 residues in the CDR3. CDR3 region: CASSPRLAGRRETQYF. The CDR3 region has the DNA TGTGCCAGCAGCCCACGACTAGCGGGCCGTCGGGAGACCCAGTACTTC.

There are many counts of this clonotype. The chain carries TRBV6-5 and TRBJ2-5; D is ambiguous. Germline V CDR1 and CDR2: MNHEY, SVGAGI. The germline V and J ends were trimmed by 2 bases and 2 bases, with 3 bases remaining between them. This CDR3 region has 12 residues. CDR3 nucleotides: TGTGCCAGCAGTTACGCACAAGAGACCCAGTACTTC. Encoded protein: CASSYAQETQYF.

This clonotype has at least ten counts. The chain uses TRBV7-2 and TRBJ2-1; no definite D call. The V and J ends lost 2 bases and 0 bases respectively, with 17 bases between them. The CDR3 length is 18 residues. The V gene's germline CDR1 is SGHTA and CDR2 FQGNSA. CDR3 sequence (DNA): TGTGCCAGCAGCTTAAAATCGGCGTGGCGCAGCTCCTACAATGAGCAGTTCTTC. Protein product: CASSLKSAWRSSYNEQFF. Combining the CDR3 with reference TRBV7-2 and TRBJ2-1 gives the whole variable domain GAGVSQSPSNKVTEKGKDVELRCDPISGHTALYWYRQSLGQGLEFLIYFQGNSAPDKSGLPSDRFSAERTGGSVSTLTIQRTQQEDSAVYLCASSLKSAWRSSYNEQFFGPGTRLTVL.

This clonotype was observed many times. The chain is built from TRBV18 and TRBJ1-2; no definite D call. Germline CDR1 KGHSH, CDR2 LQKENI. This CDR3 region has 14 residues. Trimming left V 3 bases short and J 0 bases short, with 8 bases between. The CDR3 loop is CASSPQTANYGYTF. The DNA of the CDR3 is TGTGCCAGCTCACCCCAAACAGCTAACTATGGCTACACCTTC.

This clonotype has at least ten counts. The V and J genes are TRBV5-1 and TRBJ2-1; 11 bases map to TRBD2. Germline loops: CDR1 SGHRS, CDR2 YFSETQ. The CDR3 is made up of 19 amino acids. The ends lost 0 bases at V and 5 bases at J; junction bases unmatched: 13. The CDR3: CASSLATSGSVLENNEQFF. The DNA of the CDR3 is TGCGCCAGCAGCTTGGCAACTAGCGGGAGTGTACTAGAAAACAATGAGCAGTTCTTC.

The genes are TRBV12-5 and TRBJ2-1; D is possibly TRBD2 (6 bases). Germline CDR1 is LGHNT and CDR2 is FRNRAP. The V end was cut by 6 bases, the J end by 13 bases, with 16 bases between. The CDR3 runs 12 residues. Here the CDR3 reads CASGLGGTDQFF. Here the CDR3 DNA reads TGTGCTAGTGGCCTGGGCGGGACTGATCAGTTCTTC.

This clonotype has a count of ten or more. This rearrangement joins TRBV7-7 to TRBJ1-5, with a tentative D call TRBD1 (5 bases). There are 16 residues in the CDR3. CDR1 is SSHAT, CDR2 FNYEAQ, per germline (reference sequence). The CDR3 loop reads CARRQGGSYSNQPQHF. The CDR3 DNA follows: TGTGCTCGACGGCAGGGCGGTTCCTATAGCAATCAGCCCCAGCATTTT. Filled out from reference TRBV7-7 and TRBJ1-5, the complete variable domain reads GAGVSQSPRYKVTKRGQDVTLRCDPISSHATLYWYQQALGQGPEFLTYFNYEAQPDKSGLPSDRFSAERPEGSISTLTIQRTEQRDSAMYRCARRQGGSYSNQPQHFGDGTRLSIL.

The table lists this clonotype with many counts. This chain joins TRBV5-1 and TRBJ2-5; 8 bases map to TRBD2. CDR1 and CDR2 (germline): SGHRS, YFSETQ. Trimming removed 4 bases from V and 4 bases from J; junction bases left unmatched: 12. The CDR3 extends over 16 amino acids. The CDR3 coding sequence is TGCGCCAGCAGCACAAACCCCTCTCTAGCGGGAGAGACCCAGTACTTC. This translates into CASSTNPSLAGETQYF.

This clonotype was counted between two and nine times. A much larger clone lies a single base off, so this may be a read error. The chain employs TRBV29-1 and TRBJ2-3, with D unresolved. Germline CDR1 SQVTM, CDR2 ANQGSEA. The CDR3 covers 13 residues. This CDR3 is CIVAAGSTDTQYF. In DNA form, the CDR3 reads TGCATCGTTGCGGCAGGTAGCACAGATACGCAGTATTTT.

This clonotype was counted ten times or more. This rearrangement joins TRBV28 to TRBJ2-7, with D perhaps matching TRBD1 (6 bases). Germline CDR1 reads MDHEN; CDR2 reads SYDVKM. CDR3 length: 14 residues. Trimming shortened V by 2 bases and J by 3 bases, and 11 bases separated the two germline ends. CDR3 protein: CASSLAGAYYEQYF. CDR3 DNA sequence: TGTGCCAGCAGTTTAGCAGGGGCTTACTACGAGCAGTACTTC.

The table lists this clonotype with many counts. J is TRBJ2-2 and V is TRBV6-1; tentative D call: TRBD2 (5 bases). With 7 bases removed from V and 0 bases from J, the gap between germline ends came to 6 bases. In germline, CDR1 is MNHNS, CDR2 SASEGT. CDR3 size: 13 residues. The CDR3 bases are TGTGCCAGCAAAGCGGCGAACACCGGGGAGCTGTTTTTT. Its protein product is CASKAANTGELFF.

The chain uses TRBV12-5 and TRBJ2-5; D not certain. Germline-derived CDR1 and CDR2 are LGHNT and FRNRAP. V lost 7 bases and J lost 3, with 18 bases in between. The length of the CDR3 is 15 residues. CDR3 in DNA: TGTGCTAGTGTGACGCTAACACTACTTGAAGAGACCCAGTACTTC. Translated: CASVTLTLLEETQYF.

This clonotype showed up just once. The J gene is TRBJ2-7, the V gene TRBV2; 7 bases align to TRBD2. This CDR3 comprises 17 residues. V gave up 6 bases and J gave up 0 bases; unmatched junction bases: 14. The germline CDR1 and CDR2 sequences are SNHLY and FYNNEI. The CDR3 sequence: CASSGTIVRKASYEQYF. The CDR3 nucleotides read TGTGCCAGCAGCGGGACTATCGTGAGGAAGGCCTCCTACGAGCAGTACTTC. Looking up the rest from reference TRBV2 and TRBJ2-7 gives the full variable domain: EPEVTQTPSHQVTQMGQEVILRCVPISNHLYFYWYRQILGQKVEFLVSFYNNEISEKSEIFDDQFSVERPDGSNFTLKIRSTKLEDSAMYFCASSGTIVRKASYEQYFGPGTRLTVT.

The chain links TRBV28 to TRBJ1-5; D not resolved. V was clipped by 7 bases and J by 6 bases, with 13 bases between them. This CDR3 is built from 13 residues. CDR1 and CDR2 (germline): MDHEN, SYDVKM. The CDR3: CASTPCGCQPQHF. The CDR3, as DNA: TGTGCCAGCACCCCGTGTGGGTGTCAGCCCCAGCATTTT.

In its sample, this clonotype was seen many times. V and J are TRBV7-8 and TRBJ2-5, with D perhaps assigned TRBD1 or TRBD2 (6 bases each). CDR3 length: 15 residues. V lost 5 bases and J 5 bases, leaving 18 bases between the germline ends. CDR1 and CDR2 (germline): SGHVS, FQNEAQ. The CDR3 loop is CASSPTKGGRETQYF. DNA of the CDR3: TGTGCCAGCAGCCCCACGAAAGGGGGGAGGGAGACCCAGTACTTC.

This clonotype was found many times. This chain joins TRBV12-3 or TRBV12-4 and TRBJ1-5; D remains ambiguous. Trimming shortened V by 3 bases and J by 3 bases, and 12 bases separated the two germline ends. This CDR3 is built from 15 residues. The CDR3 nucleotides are TGTGCCAGCAGTTTTTCCGGAGGGAACAATCAGCCCCAGCATTTT. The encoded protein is CASSFSGGNNQPQHF.

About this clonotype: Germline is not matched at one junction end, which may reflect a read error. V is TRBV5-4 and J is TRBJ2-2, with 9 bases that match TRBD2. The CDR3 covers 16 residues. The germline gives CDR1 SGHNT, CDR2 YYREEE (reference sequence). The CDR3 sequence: CASSLRTSANTRELFF. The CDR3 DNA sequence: TGTGCCAGCAGCTTGAGGACTAGCGCGAACACCAGGGAGCTGTTTTTT.